A single sample gave rise to the 2 T cell receptor beta chains below, sequenced in a study of Ad26.COV2.S vaccination and SARS-CoV-2 variants. TCRdb keeps only in-frame clones here, not all; method: immunoSEQ multiplex PCR. This table has just under 250,000 clones, approximately 90% appearing once. Treatment of the sample: about 20 received Ad26.COV2.S at low or high dose, single or two shots; 5 received placebo; per-sample allocation not given. The samples were gathered on day 63 after the first injection of vaccine or placebo. The specimen was peripheral blood, collected in a trial of Ad26.COV2.S vaccine versus placebo. Receptors were obtained from a person aged 18 to 65 who received the Ad26.COV2.S COVID-19 vaccine or a placebo.

The chain recombines TRBV27 with TRBJ1-2; tentative D call: TRBD1 (5 bases). CDR3 length equals 13 residues. The V end was cut by 6 bases, the J end by 5 bases, with 13 bases between. The V gene's germline CDR1 is MNHEY and CDR2 SMNVEV (reference sequence). As DNA, the CDR3 is TGTGCCAGCAGCCGGGGGGACGCTTATGGCTACACCTTC. Protein sequence: CASSRGDAYGYTF.

This clone was seen a few times. This sequence joins TRBV3-1 (or the pseudogene TRBV3-2) and TRBJ2-7, with TRBD1 as a possible D gene (6 bases). V lost 1 base and J 4 bases, leaving 17 bases between the germline ends. The CDR3 is made up of 16 amino acids. Germline CDR1 LGHDT, CDR2 YNNKEL (reference sequence). CDR3 loop: CASSQARFWGQYEQYF. The CDR3 DNA follows: TGTGCCAGCAGCCAAGCGCGTTTCTGGGGGCAGTACGAGCAGTACTTC.